The clone carrying this T cell receptor beta chain was detected many times. At one boundary the junction diverges from the germline segment, which might be a read error. The sample is drawn from a study of Graves' ophthalmopathy and Graves' hyperthyroidism. Recruitment covered hyperthyroidism patients aged 18 to 65 whose new diagnosis was of under 2 months' duration. Patients were excluded if they had other autoimmune diseases or uncontrolled infections, and likewise if pregnancy or lactation applied. Amplification of TCR beta CDR3 regions used RNA transcripts. HTBI-primed first-round RT-PCR preceded second-round multiplex PCR. One entry per CDR3 protein, called by TCRdb with MiXCR from the multiplex PCR reads. The data contain 1 million to 1.3 million distinct CDR3 sequences, less than 45% of them seen just once; the ten biggest clones take up approximately 12%. Per the germline V gene, CDR1 is ENHRY and CDR2 is SYGVKD. CDR3 length equals 17 residues.

This TCR was recovered from an adult man with Graves' hyperthyroidism. V and J are TRBV10-3 and TRBJ1-2; TRBD1 agrees at 7 bases. The specimen was peripheral blood or thyroid tissue (not recorded which). CDR3 sequence reads: CASSYSVWGRQGNGYTF. The CDR3 coding sequence is TGTGCCAGCAGTTACTCGGTTTGGGGGAGACAGGGAAATGGCTACACCTTC.